The 30 T cell receptor beta chains below all came from one sample that was sequenced in a study of shared T cell receptors in the human thymus. This table comes from immunoSEQ multiplex PCR, and its TCRdb copy is limited to in-frame clones, with some not included. Seen here are about 610,000 clones, more than 75% observed once, and the top ten hold approximately 0.01%. The sample was also linked to a second study, of human thymus T cells.

The sequenced sample consisted of thymocytes. All receptors derive from a boy less than two years old with a congenital heart defect.

This chain uses TRBV5-1 with TRBJ1-2, with TRBD1 matching over 7 bases. The CDR3 extends over 15 amino acids. Per germline, CDR1 SGHRS and CDR2 YFSETQ. Trimming removed 4 bases from V and 7 bases from J; junction bases left unmatched: 13. The DNA of the CDR3 is TGCGCCAGCAGCGAGTGGGACAGCGGAGGGGGTGGCTACACCTTC. This sequence encodes CASSEWDSGGGGYTF.

The chain has TRBV27 and TRBJ2-1, with 10 bases fitting TRBD1. J gave up 9 bases and V 3 bases, and 14 bases lay outside the gene matches. CDR1 MNHEY and CDR2 SMNVEV come from the germline V gene (reference sequence). This CDR3 contains 17 residues. CDR3 coding DNA: TGTGCCAGCAGTTTCTCCGCCCCGACAGGGGACAGGGGTGAGCAGTTCTTC. Protein sequence: CASSFSAPTGDRGEQFF.

This clone was detected only once. The chain links TRBV7-9 to TRBJ2-2, with D unresolved. V was cut by 3 bases and J by 5 bases, with 7 bases left in between. Germline V lookup: CDR1 SEHNR, CDR2 FQNEAQ (reference sequence). The CDR3 contains 13 residues. Here the CDR3 reads CASSLRLTGELFF. CDR3 bases: TGTGCCAGCAGCTTGAGGCTTACCGGGGAGCTGTTTTTT.

The genes are TRBV5-8 and TRBJ1-5, with D possibly TRBD1 on 6 matching bases. Germline CDR1 and CDR2: SGHTS and YDEGEE. V was shortened by 3 bases and J by 3 bases, with 10 bases between the two germline ends. The CDR3 extends over 14 amino acids. The DNA of the CDR3 is TGTGCCAGCAGCTCACAGGGATACAATCAGCCCCAGCATTTT. As protein: CASSSQGYNQPQHF.

CDR3 loop: CASSPQAGANTIYF. The CDR3 DNA is TGTGCCAGCAGTCCCCAGGCAGGGGCCAACACCATATATTTT. The chain links TRBV27 to TRBJ1-3, with a possible D match to TRBD1 (6 bases). V lost 5 bases and J 7 bases, leaving 15 bases between the germline ends. The V gene's germline CDR1 is MNHEY and CDR2 SMNVEV (reference sequence). This CDR3 is built from 14 residues.

J is TRBJ1-5 and V is TRBV4-3; 9 bases are a match to TRBD1. This CDR3 spans 18 amino acids. The germline V gene encodes CDR1 LGHNA and CDR2 YSLEER. Unmatched junction bases numbered 13, after V lost 0 bases and J lost 7 bases. In DNA, the CDR3 is TGCGCCAGCAGCCAAGATGATTCCGGGACAGGGAGGGGCCAGCCCCAGCATTTT. This gives the protein CASSQDDSGTGRGQPQHF.

The rearrangement links TRBV19 to TRBJ2-7; 9 bases line up with TRBD1. Germline assignment: CDR1 LNHDA and CDR2 SQIVND (reference sequence). With 3 bases clipped from V and 3 bases from J, the junction kept 3 bases outside the gene matches. The CDR3 covers 14 residues. CDR3 nucleotides: TGTGCCAGTAGTATGGGGACAGGGATCTACGAGCAGTACTTC. It translates to CASSMGTGIYEQYF.

The chain joins TRBV28 to TRBJ1-4, with D possibly TRBD1 on 5 matching bases. Germline V CDR1 and CDR2: MDHEN, SYDVKM. V lost 6 bases and J lost 0, with 20 bases in between. This CDR3 is built from 18 residues. The CDR3 loop is CASSQPTEHRPTNEKLFF. CDR3 bases: TGTGCCAGCAGCCAGCCGACAGAACACCGGCCAACTAATGAAAAACTGTTTTTT.

The chain is built from TRBV14 and TRBJ2-1, with TRBD2 identical over 9 bases. With V trimmed by 5 bases and J by 0 bases, 14 bases remained unmatched. The CDR3 length is 19 residues. Germline V gene lookup returns CDR1 SGHDN and CDR2 FVKESK. The CDR3 protein is CASSKPPGLAPSSYNEQFF. The DNA of the CDR3 is TGTGCCAGCAGCAAACCTCCGGGACTAGCTCCCAGCTCCTACAATGAGCAGTTCTTC.

This clone appeared a single time. The V gene is TRBV28, the J gene TRBJ2-7; possibly TRBD1 for D (5 bases). Germline lookup yields CDR1 MDHEN and CDR2 SYDVKM. Trimming removed 0 bases from V and 3 bases from J, with 9 bases in between. This CDR3 contains 14 residues. CDR3 loop: CASSLWGPGYEQYF. Here the CDR3 DNA reads TGTGCCAGCAGTTTATGGGGGCCAGGCTACGAGCAGTACTTC.

This chain links TRBV27 with TRBJ2-5; TRBD2 agrees at 10 bases. CDR1 is MNHEY, CDR2 SMNVEV, per germline (reference sequence). The CDR3 is 16 amino acids. Unmatched junction bases numbered 15, after V lost 10 bases and J lost 4 bases. CDR3 sequence reads: CATRQKKREGRETQYF. The CDR3 DNA sequence: TGTGCCACCAGACAGAAAAAGCGGGAGGGCCGAGAGACCCAGTACTTC.

The rearrangement uses TRBV4-1 and TRBJ1-1; 7 positions agree with TRBD1. From germline, CDR1 is MGHRA and CDR2 YSYEKL. The CDR3 sequence is 14 residues long. Unmatched junction bases numbered 9, after V lost 2 bases and J lost 9 bases. CDR3 DNA sequence: TGCGCCAGCAGCCAACCTCCGCACAGGGGCCAAGCTTTCTTT. Translating gives CASSQPPHRGQAFF.

The chain couples TRBV13 to TRBJ1-5, with 8 bases identical to TRBD1. The length of the CDR3 is 14 residues. Germline CDR1 is PRHDT and CDR2 is FYEKMQ (reference sequence). V lost 5 bases, J lost 6 bases, and 6 bases stayed unmatched. This CDR3 reads CASSPRGQGQPQHF. The CDR3 bases are TGTGCCAGCAGCCCCAGGGGGCAGGGTCAGCCCCAGCATTTT.

This chain joins TRBV18 and TRBJ1-1; 9 bases fit TRBD1. The CDR3 spans 14 residues. The ends lost 4 bases at V and 6 bases at J; junction bases unmatched: 6. The V gene's germline CDR1 is KGHSH and CDR2 LQKENI. The CDR3 is CASSHSQGAAEAFF. Written as DNA, the CDR3 is TGTGCCAGCTCACACTCACAGGGGGCGGCTGAAGCTTTCTTT. The entire variable domain, with the rest obtained from reference TRBV18 and TRBJ1-1, is as follows: NAGVMQNPRHLVRRRGQEARLRCSPMKGHSHVYWYRQLPEEGLKFMVYLQKENIIDESGMPKERFSAEFPKEGPSILRIQQVVRGDSAAYFCASSHSQGAAEAFFGQGTRLTVV.

The CDR3 bases are TGCGCCAGCAGCCAAGCGTGGCTAGCGGGTGGGGGGAGCACAGATACGCAGTATTTT. Its translation is CASSQAWLAGGGSTDTQYF. The chain couples TRBV4-1 to TRBJ2-3, with 8 bases matching TRBD2. The ends lost 1 base at V and 0 bases at J; junction bases unmatched: 12. The CDR3 loop spans 19 amino acids. The V gene's germline CDR1 is MGHRA and CDR2 YSYEKL.

This clone was counted only a few times. This sample also contains other DNA sequences that code for the same CDR3. V gene TRBV28 combines with J gene TRBJ2-7, with unresolved D. The germline V and J ends were trimmed by 2 bases and 3 bases, with 5 bases remaining between them. CDR1 is MDHEN and CDR2 is SYDVKM in the germline V gene. The CDR3 length is 12 residues. As DNA, the CDR3 is TGTGCCAGCAGTTTAAGACACTACGAGCAGTACTTC. Its protein product is CASSLRHYEQYF. The full variable domain, completed using reference TRBV28 and TRBJ2-7, is DVKVTQSSRYLVKRTGEKVFLECVQDMDHENMFWYRQDPGLGLRLIYFSYDVKMKEKGDIPEGYSVSREKKERFSLILESASTNQTSMYLCASSLRHYEQYFGPGTRLTVT.

The V gene is TRBV5-4, the J gene TRBJ2-2; a weak D match, TRBD2 (5 bases). The CDR3 contains 16 residues. V lost 0 bases to trimming and J lost 6 bases, with 15 bases between them. The germline CDR1 and CDR2 sequences are SGHNT and YYREEE (reference sequence). CDR3 DNA: TGTGCCAGCAGCTTGGGCATTAGAGCGGCCTCCGGGGAGCTGTTTTTT. Translation: CASSLGIRAASGELFF.

The chain carries TRBV5-1 and TRBJ2-1, with a possible D match to TRBD1 (5 bases). Germline CDR1 SGHRS, CDR2 YFSETQ. V lost 3 bases to trimming and J lost 12 bases, with 19 bases between them. This CDR3 comprises 14 residues. The CDR3 loop reads CASSSKRQPGRQFF. In nucleotides, the CDR3 is TGCGCCAGCAGCTCGAAACGACAGCCTGGAAGGCAGTTCTTC.

This clone was seen a handful of times. The V gene is TRBV4-3, the J gene TRBJ2-7, with D tentatively TRBD1 (5 bases). Per germline, CDR1 LGHNA and CDR2 YSLEER. The CDR3 has 14 residues. V lost 9 bases and J lost 0, with 15 bases in between. In DNA form, the CDR3 reads TGCGCCAGAATCAGGGTGCGAGGCTCCTACGAGCAGTACTTC. This sequence encodes CARIRVRGSYEQYF.

This chain uses TRBV25-1 with TRBJ2-5, with unresolved D. Germline CDR1 reads MGHDK; CDR2 reads SYGVNS. V shed 2 bases and J shed 5 bases, with 12 bases lying between them. CDR3 length: 14 residues. CDR3 DNA: TGTGCCAGCAGTGAACCCCCTGGGCACGAGACCCAGTACTTC. Its translation: CASSEPPGHETQYF.

The chain uses TRBV7-2 and TRBJ2-7; 7 positions match TRBD2. Trimming took 3 bases from V and 3 from J; bases not matched to a gene: 8. The CDR3 sequence is 15 residues long. CDR1 and CDR2 from the germline V gene are SGHTA and FQGNSA. As DNA, the CDR3 is TGTGCCAGCAGCTTCGGCGGGAGTTCCCACTACGAGCAGTACTTC. It translates to CASSFGGSSHYEQYF.

V usage is TRBV7-8 and J usage is TRBJ2-3, with 10 bases that match TRBD1. The V and J ends lost 5 bases and 1 base, in that order; junction bases with no gene match: 6. The germline V gene encodes CDR1 SGHVS and CDR2 FQNEAQ. This CDR3 has 16 amino acids. The CDR3 coding sequence is TGTGCCAGCAGCCACCGGGACAGGGGAGGCACAGATACGCAGTATTTT. Translation: CASSHRDRGGTDTQYF. Full variable domain (missing parts from reference TRBV7-8 and TRBJ2-3): GAGVSQSPRYKVAKRGQDVALRCDPISGHVSLFWYQQALGQGPEFLTYFQNEAQLDKSGLPSDRFFAERPEGSVSTLKIQRTQQEDSAVYLCASSHRDRGGTDTQYFGPGTRLTVL.

This chain connects TRBV5-4 to TRBJ2-3; 9 bases agree with TRBD2. After removal of 4 bases from V and 4 bases from J, the junction contained 7 bases not matched to a gene. Germline CDR1 and CDR2: SGHNT and YYREEE (reference sequence). CDR3 length: 15 residues. The CDR3 is CASSQSQREADTQYF. The DNA of the CDR3 is TGTGCCAGCAGCCAGAGCCAGCGGGAGGCAGATACGCAGTATTTT.

The sample holds one count of this clone. This sequence joins TRBV5-6 and TRBJ1-2, with 8 bases matching TRBD1. J was trimmed by 5 bases and V by 2 bases; bases with no gene match: 2. CDR3 length: 13 amino acids. CDR1 is SGHDT and CDR2 is YYEEEE in the germline V gene. The CDR3 protein is CASSLRDRYGYTF. In nucleotides, the CDR3 is TGTGCCAGCAGCTTAAGGGACAGGTATGGCTACACCTTC.

In this sample, this clone turned up once. The chain recombines TRBV7-8 with TRBJ2-5, with 7 bases fitting TRBD2. The germline V gene encodes CDR1 SGHVS and CDR2 FQNEAQ. CDR3 length: 18 amino acids. The trim removed 3 bases at V and 2 bases at J, leaving 15 bases unmatched. The CDR3: CASSFPPGRGRGQETQYF. CDR3 DNA: TGTGCCAGCAGCTTCCCCCCTGGGCGCGGGAGAGGGCAAGAGACCCAGTACTTC.

The V gene is TRBV30, the J gene TRBJ2-7; 11 bases map to TRBD2. CDR1 is GTSNPN and CDR2 is SVGIG in the germline V gene (reference sequence). This CDR3 comprises 15 residues. V shed 5 bases and J 7 bases; nucleotides not matched to a gene: 13. DNA of the CDR3: TGTGCCTGGGTGGAGGGGGCTAGCGGGAGGCGTGAGCAGTACTTC. It yields the protein CAWVEGASGRREQYF.

V gene TRBV5-1 combines with J gene TRBJ2-7, with 11 positions matching TRBD1. This CDR3 has 15 residues. J gave up 0 bases and V 6 bases, and 5 bases lay outside the gene matches. Germline V CDR1 and CDR2: SGHRS, YFSETQ. CDR3 sequence: CASTGDRGGSYEQYF. CDR3 in DNA: TGCGCCAGCACCGGGGACAGGGGGGGCTCCTACGAGCAGTACTTC.

V gene TRBV4-1 combines with J gene TRBJ1-5; 12 positions match TRBD1. V was clipped by 3 bases and J by 6 bases; unmatched bases: 3. In germline, CDR1 is MGHRA, CDR2 YSYEKL. CDR3 length: 15 residues. This CDR3 is CASSQGQGASQPQHF. The DNA of the CDR3 is TGCGCCAGCAGCCAGGGACAGGGGGCGAGTCAGCCCCAGCATTTT.

The chain recombines TRBV27 with TRBJ1-1, with a weak D call TRBD1 (5 bases). The CDR3 is 14 residues long. Germline assignment: CDR1 MNHEY and CDR2 SMNVEV (reference sequence). The germline V and J ends were trimmed by 5 bases and 6 bases, with 16 bases remaining between them. In DNA, the CDR3 is TGTGCCAGCAGTCCGACGACAGACGAGCCTGAAGCTTTCTTT. This sequence encodes CASSPTTDEPEAFF.

The genes are TRBV4-1 and TRBJ1-2; D gene unclear. There are 15 residues in the CDR3. V lost 1 base and J 4 bases, leaving 13 bases between the germline ends. CDR1 and CDR2 (germline): MGHRA, YSYEKL. This CDR3 is CASSQAWLTPYGYTF. CDR3 DNA sequence: TGCGCCAGCAGCCAAGCTTGGTTGACACCCTATGGCTACACCTTC.